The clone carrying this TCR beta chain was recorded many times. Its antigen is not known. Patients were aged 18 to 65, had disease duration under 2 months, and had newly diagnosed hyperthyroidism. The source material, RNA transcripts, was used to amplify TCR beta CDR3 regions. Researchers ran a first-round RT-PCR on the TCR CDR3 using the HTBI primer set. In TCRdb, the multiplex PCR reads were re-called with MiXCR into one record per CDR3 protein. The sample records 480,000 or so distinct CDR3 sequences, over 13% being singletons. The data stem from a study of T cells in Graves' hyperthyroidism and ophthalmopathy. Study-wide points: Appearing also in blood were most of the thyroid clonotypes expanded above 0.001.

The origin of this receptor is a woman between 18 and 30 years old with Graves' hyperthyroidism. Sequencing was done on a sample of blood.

DNA of the CDR3: TGTGCCAGCAGTTACGGTGAAAAACTGTTTTTT. This encodes CASSYGEKLFF. V gene TRBV6-5 combines with J gene TRBJ1-4; D remains ambiguous. The germline gives CDR1 MNHEY, CDR2 SVGAGI. CDR3 length: 11 amino acids. Between the trimmed V and J ends, which lost 2 bases and 7 bases, there was a span of 2 bases.